This T cell receptor (beta chain) derives from a study of shared clonotypes between healthy human individuals. The CDR3 is 12 residues long. The germline V and J ends were trimmed by 5 bases and 5 bases, with 11 bases remaining between them. CDR1 is SGHRS and CDR2 is YFSETQ in the germline V gene. Naive CD8 cells lacked CD45RO, underwent positive selection for CCR7 and left out terminally differentiated effector memory CD45RA+ cells. This clone is a singleton in its sample. Generated by immunoSEQ multiplex PCR, the TCRdb table keeps only in-frame clones and is missing some. The sample contains some 2 million clones, roughly 95% of which appear only once.

The rearrangement uses TRBV5-1 and TRBJ2-7, with D hard to call. This TCR was recovered from a man younger than 35 in good health. Sequencing was carried out using naive CD8+ T cells sorted from blood. CDR3 amino acids: CASSFEGNEQYF. The CDR3 DNA is TGCGCCAGCAGTTTCGAAGGGAACGAGCAGTACTTC.